This T cell receptor beta chain was captured by sequencing in a study of blood T cell repertoires in COVID-19. The CDR3 spans 13 residues. The germline V gene has CDR1 LNHDA and CDR2 SQIVND (reference sequence). V was shortened by 8 bases and J by 2 bases, with 13 bases between the two germline ends. The protocol was immunoSEQ multiplex PCR, while the TCRdb copy is restricted to in-frame clones and leaves out a portion. The sample contains roughly 700,000 clones, 90% of which appear only once. Sequences were obtained from peripheral blood. The V gene is TRBV19, the J gene TRBJ2-7; D possibly corresponds to TRBD2 (5 bases). This receptor was taken from a woman younger than 30 with acute or convalescent COVID-19. CDR3 loop: CASSSQAAYEQYF. The CDR3, as DNA: TGTGCCAGTTCCAGTCAAGCGGCCTACGAGCAGTACTTC.